This T cell receptor (beta chain) was sequenced for a study of shared clonotypes between healthy human individuals. Regarding the study as a whole: Generally, naive subsets (rather than memory subsets) showed larger estimated richness. The generation probabilities recorded for non-shared clonotypes fell below those of clonotypes shared by all four donors.

As for this clone: Its antigen is not known.

The data were produced by immunoSEQ multiplex PCR, yet TCRdb's version contains in-frame clones alone and is incomplete. The sample includes under 1,100,000 clones, 75% to 85% of them seen just once. Donors, without exception, were Caucasian adults residing in Nashville, Tennessee. V lost 4 bases and J lost 2, with 15 bases in between. CDR1 MNHEY and CDR2 SMNVEV come from the germline V gene (reference sequence). The CDR3 has 15 amino acids. This TCR derives from a man younger than 30 in good health. Some clones in this sample may be carry-over from other donors' samples. The rearrangement links TRBV27 to TRBJ2-7; a possible D gene is TRBD1 (6 bases). The sample was memory CD4+ T cells from PBMCs. The subset was: CD45RA-negative fraction. CDR3 residues: CASSSFWDITYEQYF. DNA for the CDR3: TGTGCCAGCAGTTCTTTTTGGGACATTACCTACGAGCAGTACTTC.